This T cell receptor (beta chain) comes out of a study of cytomegalovirus exposure and HLA in healthy donors. Germline V gene data show CDR1 as LNHDA and CDR2 as SQIVND (reference sequence). J gave up 2 bases and V 3 bases, and 3 bases lay outside the gene matches. CDR3 length equals 14 residues. The data were produced by immunoSEQ multiplex PCR, yet TCRdb's version contains in-frame clones alone and is incomplete. The sample has more than 95,000 clones; 70% to 90% are singletons. The sequence came from a woman aged 18-30 years in good health and CMV-seronegative. The sample consisted of PBMCs. V usage is TRBV19 and J usage is TRBJ2-7, with 8 nucleotides matching TRBD2. CDR3 coding DNA: TGTGCCAGTAGTATTCGGGAGGGAACCTACGAGCAGTACTTC. This translates into CASSIREGTYEQYF.